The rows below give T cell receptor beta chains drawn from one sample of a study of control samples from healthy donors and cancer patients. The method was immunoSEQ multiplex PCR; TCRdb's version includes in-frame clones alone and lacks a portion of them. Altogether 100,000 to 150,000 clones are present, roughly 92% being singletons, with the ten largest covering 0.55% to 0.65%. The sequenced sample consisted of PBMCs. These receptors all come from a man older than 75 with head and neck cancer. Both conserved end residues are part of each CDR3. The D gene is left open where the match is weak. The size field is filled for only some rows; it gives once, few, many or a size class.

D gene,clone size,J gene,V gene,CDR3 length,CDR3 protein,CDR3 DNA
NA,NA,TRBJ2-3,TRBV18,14,CASLPGIGTDTQYF,TGTGCCAGTCTCCCGGGAATCGGCACAGATACGCAGTATTTT
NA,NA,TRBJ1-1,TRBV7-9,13,CASSSGVNTEAFF,TGTGCCAGCAGCTCCGGGGTGAACACTGAAGCTTTCTTT
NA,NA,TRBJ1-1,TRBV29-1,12,CSVEDRGAEAFF,TGCAGCGTTGAAGATCGGGGGGCTGAAGCTTTCTTT
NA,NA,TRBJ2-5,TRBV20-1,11,CSARALTDPYF,TGCAGTGCTAGAGCTCTGACAGATCCATACTTC
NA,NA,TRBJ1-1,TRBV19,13,CASSNGWDTEAFF,TGTGCCAGTAGTAACGGGTGGGACACTGAAGCTTTCTTT
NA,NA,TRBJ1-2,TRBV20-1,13,CSASSGTRGGYTF,TGCAGTGCCAGTTCCGGGACGCGCGGTGGTTACACCTTC
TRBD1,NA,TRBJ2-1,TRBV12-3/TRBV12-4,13,CASTSWGTDEQFF,TGTGCCAGCACTTCCTGGGGGACAGACGAGCAGTTCTTC
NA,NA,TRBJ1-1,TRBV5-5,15,CASSQTPGMNTEAFF,TGTGCCAGCAGCCAAACCCCTGGAATGAACACTGAAGCTTTCTTT
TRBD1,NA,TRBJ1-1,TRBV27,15,CASSLLQGAATEAFF,TGTGCCAGCAGTTTATTGCAGGGGGCGGCTACTGAAGCTTTCTTT
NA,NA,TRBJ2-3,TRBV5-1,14,CASSFGTSTDTQYF,TGCGCCAGCAGCTTCGGGACGTCGACAGATACGCAGTATTTT
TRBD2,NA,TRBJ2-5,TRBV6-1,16,CASSELAGGDQETQYF,TGTGCCAGCAGTGAGCTAGCGGGGGGCGACCAAGAGACCCAGTACTTC
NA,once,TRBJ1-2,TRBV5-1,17,CASSLEGTPQANYGYTF,TGCGCCAGCAGCTTGGAGGGGACACCCCAAGCTAACTATGGCTACACCTTC
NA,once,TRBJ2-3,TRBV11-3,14,CASSLAGRTDTQYF,TGTGCCAGCAGCTTAGCGGGACGGACAGATACGCAGTATTTT
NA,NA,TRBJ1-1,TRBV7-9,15,CASSYRGGLNTEAFF,TGTGCCAGCAGCTACCGAGGGGGGTTGAACACTGAAGCTTTCTTT
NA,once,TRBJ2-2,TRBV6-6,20,CASSLRRGRESPVKGGELFF,TGTGCCAGCAGCCTAAGACGGGGCAGGGAGAGCCCCGTAAAGGGCGGGGAGCTGTTTTTT
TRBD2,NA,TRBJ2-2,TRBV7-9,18,CASSFVASGREDTGELFF,TGTGCCAGCAGCTTTGTTGCTAGCGGGAGGGAGGACACCGGGGAGCTGTTTTTT
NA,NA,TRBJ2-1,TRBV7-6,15,CASSLDGSSYNEQFF,TGTGCCAGCAGCTTAGACGGGAGCTCCTACAATGAGCAGTTCTTC
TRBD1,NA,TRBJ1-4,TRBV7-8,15,CASSLRQGAMEKLFF,TGTGCCAGCAGCTTGCGACAGGGGGCCATGGAAAAACTGTTTTTT
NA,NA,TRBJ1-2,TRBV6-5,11,CASSPGIGYTF,TGTGCCAGCAGCCCAGGGATCGGCTACACCTTC
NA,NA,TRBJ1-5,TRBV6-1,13,CASSEGRIQPQHF,TGTGCCAGCAGTGAAGGACGGATTCAGCCCCAGCATTTT
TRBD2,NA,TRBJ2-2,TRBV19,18,CASSIFGLAGGRTGELFF,TGTGCCAGTAGTATTTTCGGACTAGCGGGAGGGAGAACCGGGGAGCTGTTTTTT
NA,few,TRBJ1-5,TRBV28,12,CASKLRGQPQHF,TGTGCCAGCAAATTGAGGGGTCAGCCCCAGCATTTT
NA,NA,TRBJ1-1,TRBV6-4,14,CASSVGLMNTEAFF,TGTGCCAGCAGCGTCGGACTAATGAACACTGAAGCTTTCTTT
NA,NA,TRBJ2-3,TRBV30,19,CAWSTQARSGAKGTDTQYF,TGTGCCTGGTCCACCCAGGCCCGATCAGGGGCTAAGGGCACAGATACGCAGTATTTT
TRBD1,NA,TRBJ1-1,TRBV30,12,CALDRGNLEAFF,TGTGCCCTAGACAGGGGGAACCTTGAAGCTTTCTTT
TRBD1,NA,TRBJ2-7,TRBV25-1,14,CASSSDRGYYEQYF,TGTGCCAGCAGTTCGGACAGGGGGTATTACGAGCAGTACTTC
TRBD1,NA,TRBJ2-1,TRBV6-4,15,CASSREAGGRNEQFF,TGTGCCAGCAGTAGGGAAGCAGGGGGCAGGAATGAGCAGTTCTTC
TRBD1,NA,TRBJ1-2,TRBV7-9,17,CASSLGAGQSTNYGYTF,TGTGCCAGCAGCTTAGGGGCGGGACAGAGTACTAACTATGGCTACACCTTC
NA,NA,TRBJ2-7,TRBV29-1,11,CSAGRSYEQYF,TGCAGCGCGGGACGGTCCTACGAGCAGTACTTC
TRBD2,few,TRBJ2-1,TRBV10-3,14,CAIRELAAYNEQFF,TGTGCCATCAGGGAACTAGCGGCCTACAATGAGCAGTTCTTC
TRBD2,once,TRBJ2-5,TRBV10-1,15,CASSSGTMAQETQYF,TGCGCCAGCAGTTCCGGGACTATGGCACAAGAGACCCAGTACTTC
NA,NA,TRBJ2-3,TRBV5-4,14,CASSLGWGSDTQYF,TGTGCCAGCAGCCTGGGATGGGGATCAGATACGCAGTATTTT
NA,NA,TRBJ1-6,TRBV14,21,CASSQALPGTLIFGDNSPLHF,TGTGCCAGCAGCCAAGCACTCCCCGGGACGTTAATATTCGGAGATAATTCACCCCTCCACTTT
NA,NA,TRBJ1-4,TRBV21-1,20,CASSSLGGGRSRSTNEKLFF,TGTGCCAGCAGCTCACTAGGGGGTGGGAGGAGCAGATCAACTAATGAAAAACTGTTTTTT
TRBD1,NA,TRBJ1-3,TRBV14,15,CASSRDRVSGNTIYF,TGTGCCAGCAGCCGAGACAGGGTCAGTGGAAACACCATATATTTT